This TCR beta chain was captured by sequencing in a study of cytotoxic CD8 clonotypes in ibrutinib-treated CLL. General study points: Increased clonality at ibrutinib response gave way to a return toward baseline at progression. Rare overall, public clonotypes shrank or held steady under therapy.

Data came from immunoSEQ multiplex PCR; TCRdb stores just in-frame clones and leaves some out. The sample has tens of thousands of clones; approximately 70% are singletons. The germline V gene encodes CDR1 SNHLY and CDR2 FYNNEI. Deletions cut 5 bases from V and 0 bases from J, with 11 bases between. This CDR3 contains 14 residues. Details on this clone: Antigen: not known.

V usage is TRBV2 and J usage is TRBJ2-7, with D unclear. The sample here was PBMCs, taken after 24 months of ibrutinib treatment. This clonotype was sampled from a human donor with chronic lymphocytic leukemia. The CDR3: CASSNVGPSYEQYF. CDR3 nucleotides: TGTGCCAGCAGTAACGTTGGACCCTCCTACGAGCAGTACTTC.